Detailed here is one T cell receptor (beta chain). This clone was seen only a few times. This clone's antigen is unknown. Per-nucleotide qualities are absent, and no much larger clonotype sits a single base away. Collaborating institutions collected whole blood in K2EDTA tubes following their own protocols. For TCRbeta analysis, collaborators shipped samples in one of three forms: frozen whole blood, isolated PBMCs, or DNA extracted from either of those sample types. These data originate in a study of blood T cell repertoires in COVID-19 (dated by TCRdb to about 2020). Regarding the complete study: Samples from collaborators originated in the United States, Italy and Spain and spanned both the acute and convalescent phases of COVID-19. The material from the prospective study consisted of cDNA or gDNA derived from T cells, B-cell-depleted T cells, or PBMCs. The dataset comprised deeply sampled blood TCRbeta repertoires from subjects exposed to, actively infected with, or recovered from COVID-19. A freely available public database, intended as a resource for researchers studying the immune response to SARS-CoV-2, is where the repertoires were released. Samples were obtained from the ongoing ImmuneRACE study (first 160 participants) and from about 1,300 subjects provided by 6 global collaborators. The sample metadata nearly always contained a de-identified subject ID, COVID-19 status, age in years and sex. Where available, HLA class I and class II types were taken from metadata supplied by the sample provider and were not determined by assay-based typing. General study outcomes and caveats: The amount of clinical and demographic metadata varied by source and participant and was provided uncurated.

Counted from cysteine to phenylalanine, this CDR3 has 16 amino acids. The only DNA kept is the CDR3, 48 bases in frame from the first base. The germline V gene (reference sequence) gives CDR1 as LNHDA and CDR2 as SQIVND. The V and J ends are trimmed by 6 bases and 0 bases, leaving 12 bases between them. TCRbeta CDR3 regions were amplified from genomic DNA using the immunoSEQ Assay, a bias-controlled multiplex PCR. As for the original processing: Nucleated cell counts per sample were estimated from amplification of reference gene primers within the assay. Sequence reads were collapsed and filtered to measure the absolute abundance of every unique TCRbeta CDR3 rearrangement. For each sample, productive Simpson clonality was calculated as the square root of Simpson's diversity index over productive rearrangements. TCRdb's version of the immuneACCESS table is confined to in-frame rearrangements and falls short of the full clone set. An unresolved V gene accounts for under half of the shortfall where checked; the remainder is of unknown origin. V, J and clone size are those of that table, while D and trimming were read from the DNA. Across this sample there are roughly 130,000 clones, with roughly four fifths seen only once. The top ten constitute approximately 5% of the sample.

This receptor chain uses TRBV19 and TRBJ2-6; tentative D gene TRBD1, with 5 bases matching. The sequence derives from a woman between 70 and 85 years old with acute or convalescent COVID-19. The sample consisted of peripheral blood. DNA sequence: TGTGCCAGTAGCCACAGGCTTAGCTCTGGGGCCAACGTCCTGACTTTC. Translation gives CASSHRLSSGANVLTF.